These T cell receptor beta chains were read from a single sample in a study of shared clonotypes between healthy human individuals. Profiled with immunoSEQ multiplex PCR; TCRdb holds only in-frame clones, not every one. The sample contains 2,500,000 or so clones, less than 95% of which appear only once. Sample: naive CD4+ T cells from PBMCs. These receptors were taken from a man between 18 and 29 years old in good health. Some clones in this sample may be carry-over from other donors' samples. Both conserved end residues are part of each CDR3. Fields, in order: D gene, clone size, J gene, V gene, CDR3 protein, CDR3 DNA. A D gene is named only where the DNA matches it firmly. Rows give clone size only sometimes, using once, few, many, or a class for an expanded clone.

D: TRBD1
size: NA
J: TRBJ1-3
V: TRBV5-1
CDR3: CASSPRGQGSGNTIYF
DNA: TGCGCCAGCAGCCCTAGGGGACAGGGTTCTGGAAACACCATATATTTT

D: NA
size: once
J: TRBJ2-1
V: TRBV7-9
CDR3: CASSLGIAAFTYNEQFF
DNA: TGTGCCAGCAGCTTAGGGATAGCGGCCTTTACCTACAATGAGCAGTTCTTC

D: TRBD2
size: NA
J: TRBJ2-3
V: TRBV7-2
CDR3: CASSLGILAGGLGDTQYF
DNA: TGTGCCAGCAGCTTAGGGATACTAGCGGGAGGGCTTGGAGATACGCAGTATTTT

D: NA
size: NA
J: TRBJ2-2
V: TRBV6-1
CDR3: CASSVFRDGELFF
DNA: TGTGCCAGCAGTGTATTTAGGGACGGGGAGCTGTTTTTT

D: TRBD1
size: NA
J: TRBJ2-1
V: TRBV2
CDR3: CASSWTGGNDEQFF
DNA: TGTGCCAGCAGTTGGACAGGGGGTAACGATGAGCAGTTCTTC

D: TRBD1
size: NA
J: TRBJ2-5
V: TRBV27
CDR3: CASSPLGQGRETQYF
DNA: TGTGCCAGCAGTCCCCTCGGACAGGGCCGGGAGACCCAGTACTTC

D: NA
size: few
J: TRBJ1-1
V: TRBV2
CDR3: CASGKDSNTEAFF
DNA: TGTGCCAGCGGTAAGGATTCGAACACTGAAGCTTTCTTT

D: TRBD1
size: NA
J: TRBJ2-7
V: TRBV28
CDR3: CASSRTGVLYEQYF
DNA: TGTGCCAGCAGTAGGACAGGGGTCCTCTACGAGCAGTACTTC

D: TRBD1
size: NA
J: TRBJ1-2
V: TRBV28
CDR3: CASSSGLDRGLIYGYTF
DNA: TGTGCCAGCAGTTCTGGGTTGGACAGGGGGCTTATATATGGCTACACCTTC

D: TRBD2
size: NA
J: TRBJ2-7
V: TRBV5-1
CDR3: CASSWGRRTSGSRSYEQYF
DNA: TGCGCCAGCAGCTGGGGACGGCGGACTAGCGGGAGTCGCTCCTACGAGCAGTACTTC

D: NA
size: NA
J: TRBJ2-2
V: TRBV11-1
CDR3: CASSLAGMGELFF
DNA: TGTGCCAGCAGCTTAGCAGGGATGGGGGAGCTGTTTTTT

D: TRBD1
size: once
J: TRBJ2-7
V: TRBV5-1
CDR3: CASSLATGTDEQYF
DNA: TGCGCCAGCAGCTTGGCGACAGGGACGGACGAGCAGTACTTC

D: TRBD1
size: NA
J: TRBJ2-7
V: TRBV5-6
CDR3: CASSLTAGGAYEQYF
DNA: TGTGCCAGCAGCTTGACGGCAGGGGGAGCCTACGAGCAGTACTTC

D: NA
size: NA
J: TRBJ2-1
V: TRBV6-5
CDR3: CASSSSPARYNEQFF
DNA: TGTGCCAGCAGCTCCTCGCCGGCGAGGTACAATGAGCAGTTCTTC

D: NA
size: NA
J: TRBJ2-5
V: TRBV5-4
CDR3: CASSLQGQETQYF
DNA: TGTGCCAGCAGCTTACAGGGCCAAGAGACCCAGTACTTC

D: NA
size: NA
J: TRBJ2-1
V: TRBV5-1
CDR3: CASSHDWDNEQFF
DNA: TGCGCCAGCAGCCACGACTGGGACAATGAGCAGTTCTTC

D: TRBD2
size: NA
J: TRBJ2-7
V: TRBV2
CDR3: CASRYSGSSYEQYF
DNA: TGTGCCAGCAGATATAGCGGGAGTTCCTACGAGCAGTACTTC

D: NA
size: NA
J: TRBJ2-7
V: TRBV18
CDR3: CASSPGRDGDEQYF
DNA: TGTGCCAGCTCACCGGGCAGGGATGGCGACGAGCAGTACTTC

D: TRBD2
size: once
J: TRBJ2-1
V: TRBV5-1
CDR3: CASSLQPGTSINEQFF
DNA: TGCGCCAGCAGCCTACAGCCGGGGACTAGCATAAATGAGCAGTTCTTC

D: NA
size: NA
J: TRBJ1-2
V: TRBV6-5
CDR3: CASSYSPGRGRHGYTF
DNA: TGTGCCAGCAGTTACTCCCCCGGCAGGGGAAGGCACGGCTACACCTTC

D: TRBD1
size: NA
J: TRBJ2-7
V: TRBV11-2
CDR3: CASSFGTGLSYEQYF
DNA: TGTGCCAGCAGCTTCGGGACAGGACTTTCCTACGAGCAGTACTTC

D: NA
size: NA
J: TRBJ2-6
V: TRBV28
CDR3: CASSSPLGANVLTF
DNA: TGTGCCAGCAGTTCCCCGCTGGGGGCCAACGTCCTGACTTTC

D: NA
size: NA
J: TRBJ1-2
V: TRBV2
CDR3: CASSEAPGVGYTF
DNA: TGTGCCAGCAGTGAAGCGCCCGGGGTCGGCTACACCTTC

D: NA
size: NA
J: TRBJ1-2
V: TRBV27
CDR3: CASSPWAGYDGYTF
DNA: TGTGCCAGCAGTCCTTGGGCAGGGTATGATGGCTACACCTTC

D: NA
size: NA
J: TRBJ2-3
V: TRBV6-5
CDR3: CASSYSRGHDDTQYF
DNA: TGTGCCAGCAGTTACTCGAGGGGACACGACGATACGCAGTATTTT

D: TRBD2
size: NA
J: TRBJ2-7
V: TRBV4-1
CDR3: CASSLRTSGRTYEQYF
DNA: TGCGCCAGCAGCCTTCGGACTAGCGGGAGGACCTACGAGCAGTACTTC

D: NA
size: NA
J: TRBJ1-5
V: TRBV28
CDR3: CASSLEENQPQHF
DNA: TGTGCCAGCAGTTTGGAGGAAAATCAGCCCCAGCATTTT

D: TRBD2
size: NA
J: TRBJ2-5
V: TRBV28
CDR3: CASGMTSGKETQYF
DNA: TGTGCCAGCGGTATGACTAGCGGGAAGGAGACCCAGTACTTC

D: NA
size: NA
J: TRBJ2-1
V: TRBV9
CDR3: CASSVQSVYNEQFF
DNA: TGTGCCAGCAGCGTACAGTCGGTTTACAATGAGCAGTTCTTC

D: NA
size: NA
J: TRBJ1-3
V: TRBV2
CDR3: CASSDRSGRVGNTIYF
DNA: TGTGCCAGCAGTGATAGGTCCGGGAGGGTCGGAAACACCATATATTTT

D: NA
size: NA
J: TRBJ2-2
V: TRBV7-3
CDR3: CASSPGPNTGELFF
DNA: TGTGCCAGCAGCCCTGGACCGAACACCGGGGAGCTGTTTTTT

D: NA
size: NA
J: TRBJ2-7
V: TRBV28
CDR3: CASSSRAGYEQYF
DNA: TGTGCCAGCAGTTCACGAGCGGGCTACGAGCAGTACTTC

D: NA
size: NA
J: TRBJ1-5
V: TRBV27
CDR3: CASSLFQGQPQHF
DNA: TGTGCCAGCAGTTTATTCCAGGGTCAGCCCCAGCATTTT

D: TRBD2
size: NA
J: TRBJ2-1
V: TRBV29-1
CDR3: CSAQTSGPRGFF
DNA: TGCAGCGCCCAGACTAGCGGCCCCAGGGGGTTCTTC

D: NA
size: NA
J: TRBJ1-2
V: TRBV11-3
CDR3: CASSLGNGDYGYTF
DNA: TGTGCCAGCAGCTTAGGGAACGGGGACTATGGCTACACCTTC

D: TRBD2
size: NA
J: TRBJ2-2
V: TRBV5-1
CDR3: CASSSTSGRAAGELFF
DNA: TGCGCCAGCAGCTCGACTAGCGGGAGGGCCGCCGGGGAGCTGTTTTTT

D: NA
size: NA
J: TRBJ2-3
V: TRBV4-2
CDR3: CASSQDLVAITDTQYF
DNA: TGTGCCAGCAGCCAAGATTTGGTAGCTATCACAGATACGCAGTATTTT

D: TRBD2
size: NA
J: TRBJ2-7
V: TRBV9
CDR3: CASSVGGGNYEQYF
DNA: TGTGCCAGCAGCGTCGGCGGGGGGAATTACGAGCAGTACTTC

D: TRBD2
size: once
J: TRBJ2-5
V: TRBV4-1
CDR3: CASSRTGPLTSGYQETQYF
DNA: TGCGCCAGCAGCCGGACAGGCCCGCTGACTAGCGGTTACCAAGAGACCCAGTACTTC

D: NA
size: NA
J: TRBJ2-2
V: TRBV7-3
CDR3: CASSLTPSGELFF
DNA: TGTGCCAGCAGCTTAACCCCATCCGGGGAGCTGTTTTTT

D: NA
size: NA
J: TRBJ1-2
V: TRBV9
CDR3: CASSVGGGTGYTF
DNA: TGTGCCAGCAGCGTAGGGGGGGGCACTGGCTACACCTTC

D: NA
size: NA
J: TRBJ1-1
V: TRBV29-1
CDR3: CSVERRLMNTEAFF
DNA: TGCAGCGTTGAACGCCGGCTAATGAACACTGAAGCTTTCTTT

D: NA
size: NA
J: TRBJ2-3
V: TRBV7-9
CDR3: CASSSPPAVPTDTQYF
DNA: TGTGCCAGCAGCTCACCTCCAGCGGTACCCACAGATACGCAGTATTTT

D: NA
size: once
J: TRBJ2-7
V: TRBV7-8
CDR3: CASSSGGSYEQYF
DNA: TGTGCCAGCAGCTCAGGGGGGTCCTACGAGCAGTACTTC

D: TRBD2
size: NA
J: TRBJ2-1
V: TRBV4-1
CDR3: CASSREGTRYGHEQFF
DNA: TGCGCCAGCAGCCGGGAGGGCACCCGATACGGCCATGAGCAGTTCTTC

D: NA
size: NA
J: TRBJ1-2
V: TRBV5-1
CDR3: CASSLGQGLTYGYTF
DNA: TGCGCCAGCAGCTTGGGGCAGGGGCTTACCTATGGCTACACCTTC

D: NA
size: NA
J: TRBJ2-1
V: TRBV6-6
CDR3: CASSPTSYNEQFF
DNA: TGTGCCAGCAGCCCGACTAGCTACAATGAGCAGTTCTTC

D: NA
size: few
J: TRBJ1-1
V: TRBV11-3
CDR3: CASSQSGRTEAFF
DNA: TGTGCCAGCAGCCAATCTGGGAGGACTGAAGCTTTCTTT

D: NA
size: NA
J: TRBJ1-4
V: TRBV5-1
CDR3: CASSLRLGTNEKLFF
DNA: TGCGCCAGCAGCCTCCGTTTGGGAACTAATGAAAAACTGTTTTTT

D: NA
size: NA
J: TRBJ1-2
V: TRBV12-5
CDR3: CASGPAGMEGDGYTF
DNA: TGTGCTAGTGGTCCTGCCGGGATGGAGGGGGATGGCTACACCTTC

D: NA
size: once
J: TRBJ2-5
V: TRBV4-1
CDR3: CASSQSAFGQGLQETQYF
DNA: TGCGCCAGCAGCCAAAGCGCTTTCGGGCAAGGCCTCCAAGAGACCCAGTACTTC

D: NA
size: once
J: TRBJ1-5
V: TRBV7-8
CDR3: CASSLLSIGSNQPQHF
DNA: TGTGCCAGCAGCTTACTCTCCATCGGGAGCAATCAGCCCCAGCATTTT

D: NA
size: NA
J: TRBJ2-7
V: TRBV7-2
CDR3: CASSSFSYEQYF
DNA: TGTGCCAGCAGCTCTTTCTCCTACGAGCAGTACTTC